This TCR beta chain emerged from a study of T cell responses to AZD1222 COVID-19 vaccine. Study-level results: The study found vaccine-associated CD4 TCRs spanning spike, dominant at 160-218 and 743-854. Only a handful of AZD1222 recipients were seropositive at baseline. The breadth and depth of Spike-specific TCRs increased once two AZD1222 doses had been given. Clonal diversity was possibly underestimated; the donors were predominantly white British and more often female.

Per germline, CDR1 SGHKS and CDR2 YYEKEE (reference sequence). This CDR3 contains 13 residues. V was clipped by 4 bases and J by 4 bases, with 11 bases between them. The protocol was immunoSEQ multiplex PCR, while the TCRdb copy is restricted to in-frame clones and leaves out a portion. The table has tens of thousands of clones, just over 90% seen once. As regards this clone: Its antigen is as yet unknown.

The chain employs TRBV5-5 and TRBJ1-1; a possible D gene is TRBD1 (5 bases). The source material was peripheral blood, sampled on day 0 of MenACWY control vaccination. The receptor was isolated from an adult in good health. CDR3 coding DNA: TGTGCCAGCAGCCTGCAGGGTGGCACTGAAGCTTTCTTT. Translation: CASSLQGGTEAFF.